This TCR beta chain was sequenced for a study of blood T cell repertoires in COVID-19. Study-wide background: The origin of the acute and convalescent COVID-19 samples was the United States, Italy and Spain. The analysed material was cDNA or gDNA that came from T cells, B-cell-depleted T cells, or PBMCs.

CDR3 length equals 12 residues. From germline, CDR1 is SEHNR and CDR2 FQNEAQ (reference sequence). Authors' methods: Amplification with reference gene primers provided the estimates of nucleated cell counts. Clones were read by immunoSEQ multiplex PCR, and TCRdb kept only the in-frame ones, dropping some. The V and J calls and clone size come from that table; D and trimming were worked out from the DNA. The sample lists around 99,000 clones; approximately 84% were seen once. In the case of this clone: One end of the junction does not line up with germline, which may come from a read error.

The chain employs TRBV7-9 and TRBJ2-3, with D possibly TRBD2 on 5 matching bases. The sequenced sample consisted of peripheral blood. The clonotype comes from a woman aged 45-59 years with acute or convalescent COVID-19. The CDR3 sequence is CASSLGDLAKAF. In nucleotides, the CDR3 is TGTGCCAGCAGCTTAGGAGATCTAGCAAAAGCTTTT.